This passage covers 32 T cell receptor beta chains from one sample sequenced in a study of regulatory T cells in long-lasting Graves disease. Combining iRepertoire HTBI primers with Arm-PCR of CDR3 regions, the authors built TCR beta libraries. Each CDR3 protein gets one entry after TCRdb re-called the multiplex PCR reads with MiXCR. This sample has hundreds of thousands of distinct CDR3 sequences; less than 15% occur once, and the top ten carry 10%. Stated time point: newly diagnosed GD, antithyroid drugs for less than 3 months. TCR sequences were obtained from RNA taken from PBMCs. The data also belong to a second study, concerning T cells in Graves' hyperthyroidism and ophthalmopathy.

The sequencing here drew on peripheral blood mononuclear cells (PBMCs), taken at new diagnosis, from a patient treated with antithyroid drugs. The receptors were sampled from a man younger than 45 with Graves disease.

This clonotype was seen only a few times. The chain employs TRBV14 and TRBJ1-1; no definite D call. V was cut by 0 bases and J by 2 bases, with 10 bases left in between. The germline gives CDR1 SGHDN, CDR2 FVKESK. The CDR3 loop spans 15 amino acids. The CDR3 loop reads CASSQDRTDNTEAFF. In nucleotides, the CDR3 is TGTGCCAGCAGCCAAGATCGGACTGATAACACTGAAGCTTTCTTT. The variable domain in full, with the rest retrieved from reference TRBV14 and TRBJ1-1, is EAGVTQFPSHSVIEKGQTVTLRCDPISGHDNLYWYRRVMGKEIKFLLHFVKESKQDESGMPNNRFLAERTGGTYSTLKVQPAELEDSGVYFCASSQDRTDNTEAFFGQGTRLTVV.

This clonotype has ten or more counts. The rearrangement links TRBV15 to TRBJ1-1; tentative D call: TRBD1 (5 bases). The V gene lost 5 bases and the J gene lost 8 bases, with 15 bases spanning the gap. This CDR3 has 13 amino acids. CDR1 LNHNV and CDR2 YYDKDF come from the germline V gene (reference sequence). CDR3 sequence reads: CATSPGERTEAFF. The CDR3 DNA sequence: TGTGCCACCAGCCCGGGGGAACGGACCGAAGCTTTCTTT.

This clonotype showed up just a few times. The chain employs TRBV19 and TRBJ1-2; D is unclear. The CDR3 totals 13 residues. Trimming removed 3 bases from V and 5 bases from J, with 10 bases in between. CDR1 and CDR2 from the germline V gene are LNHDA and SQIVND (reference sequence). CDR3 nucleotide sequence: TGTGCCAGTAGTATTCGAGGGCGATATGGCTACACCTTC. This gives the protein CASSIRGRYGYTF.

In this sample, this clonotype turned up a few times. J is TRBJ2-5 and V is TRBV5-1; 8 bases match TRBD1. Trimming at V came to 4 bases and at J to 2 bases, leaving 7 bases not matched to a gene. CDR1 is SGHRS and CDR2 is YFSETQ in the germline V gene. The CDR3 consists of 15 residues. CDR3 residues: CASSLDGQGQETQYF. The CDR3 region has the DNA TGCGCCAGCAGCCTGGATGGACAGGGACAAGAGACCCAGTACTTC.

In its sample, this clonotype was seen a few times. The genes are TRBV20-1 and TRBJ2-7; a weak D match, TRBD2 (5 bases). V dropped 6 bases and J dropped 2 bases, with 17 bases sitting between them. CDR1 and CDR2 from the germline V gene are DFQATT and SNEGSKA (reference sequence). This CDR3 has 14 residues. The CDR3 nucleotides are TGCAGTGCCCAGAACCGAGGGAAAGCCTACGAGCAGTACTTC. Translating gives CSAQNRGKAYEQYF.

This chain links TRBV20-1 with TRBJ2-3; D gene ambiguous. V was cut by 0 bases and J by 8 bases, with 12 bases left in between. The CDR3 loop spans 13 amino acids. Germline V CDR1 and CDR2: DFQATT, SNEGSKA (reference sequence). This CDR3 reads CSARETLGGTQYF. CDR3 sequence (DNA): TGCAGTGCTAGAGAGACCTTGGGCGGTACGCAGTATTTT.

In regard to this clonotype: A much larger clone lies one base from this, so it may be a read error. The V call is TRBV6-1, the J call TRBJ2-5; TRBD1 might be the D (6 bases). The germline V gene has CDR1 MNHNS and CDR2 SASEGT. This CDR3 is 17 amino acids long. The germline V and J ends were trimmed by 4 bases and 2 bases, with 20 bases remaining between them. The CDR3 nucleotides are TGTGCCAGCAGTGGCCAGGGAACAGGGCACCCGCAAGAGACCCAGTACTTC. It codes for CASSGQGTGHPQETQYF.

This clonotype appeared many times. This chain links TRBV20-1 with TRBJ2-1, with TRBD1 identical over 9 bases. The CDR3 sequence is 13 residues long. Germline V CDR1 and CDR2: DFQATT, SNEGSKA (reference sequence). The ends lost 6 bases at V and 5 bases at J; junction bases unmatched: 5. The CDR3 protein is CSAPGQGNNEQFF. CDR3 in DNA: TGCAGTGCACCGGGACAGGGTAACAATGAGCAGTTCTTC.

The chain employs TRBV19 and TRBJ2-1, with 7 bases lining up with TRBD2. Germline V gene sequence: CDR1 LNHDA, CDR2 SQIVND (reference sequence). This CDR3 is 12 amino acids long. V dropped 8 bases and J dropped 7; count of bases not matched to a gene: 5. CDR3 nucleotide sequence: TGTGCCAGTCGGGACTATCGAAATGAGCAGTTCTTC. This sequence encodes CASRDYRNEQFF.

The sample holds many counts of this clonotype. The chain recombines TRBV28 with TRBJ2-7; 7 nucleotides align to TRBD1. Unmatched junction bases numbered 20, after V lost 5 bases and J lost 4 bases. Germline-derived CDR1 and CDR2 are MDHEN and SYDVKM. The CDR3 covers 18 residues. DNA of the CDR3: TGTGCCAGCAGTCTTCTACCCTCGACAGGGTTTGTTGGGTACGAGCAGTACTTC. Its translation: CASSLLPSTGFVGYEQYF. Based on the CDR3 plus reference TRBV28 and TRBJ2-7, the full variable domain is DVKVTQSSRYLVKRTGEKVFLECVQDMDHENMFWYRQDPGLGLRLIYFSYDVKMKEKGDIPEGYSVSREKKERFSLILESASTNQTSMYLCASSLLPSTGFVGYEQYFGPGTRLTVT.

This clonotype has at least ten counts. The rearrangement uses TRBV7-9 and TRBJ2-1, with 7 nucleotides matching TRBD1. This CDR3 is 14 amino acids long. With 6 bases clipped from V and 1 base from J, the junction kept 3 bases outside the gene matches. Germline V CDR1 and CDR2: SEHNR, FQNEAQ (reference sequence). Written as DNA, the CDR3 is TGTGCCAGCAGTACGACAGGGTCCTACAATGAGCAGTTCTTC. Translated: CASSTTGSYNEQFF.

The chain links TRBV9 to TRBJ2-7; 10 positions agree with TRBD2. V lost 3 bases and J lost 7; bases outside the gene matches: 10. The CDR3 runs 15 residues. The V gene's germline CDR1 is SGDLS and CDR2 YYNGEE. CDR3 loop: CASSERGGGLPEQYF. Here the CDR3 DNA reads TGTGCCAGCAGCGAGCGGGGGGGGGGCTTACCTGAGCAGTACTTC.

The rearrangement links TRBV24-1 to TRBJ2-3; D is unresolved. V lost 4 bases, J lost 0 bases, and 4 bases lay in between. Per germline, CDR1 KGHDR and CDR2 SFDVKD. The CDR3 has 13 amino acids. The CDR3 here is CATSESSTDTQYF. CDR3 DNA sequence: TGTGCCACCAGTGAAAGTAGCACAGATACGCAGTATTTT.

This rearrangement joins TRBV27 to TRBJ2-1; 8 positions match TRBD2. Germline assignment: CDR1 MNHEY and CDR2 SMNVEV (reference sequence). Trimming cost V 3 bases and J 6 bases; bases outside gene matches: 7. This CDR3 spans 15 amino acids. The CDR3 DNA reads as TGTGCCAGCAGTTTCCGAGCGGGAGTGGGCAATGAGCAGTTCTTC. Translating it yields CASSFRAGVGNEQFF.

This clonotype came up many times. This chain uses TRBV7-9 with TRBJ2-7; tentative D call: TRBD2 (5 bases). V was trimmed by 4 bases and J by 3 bases, leaving 10 bases between them. CDR1 is SEHNR, CDR2 FQNEAQ, per germline (reference sequence). The CDR3 spans 13 residues. For the CDR3, the DNA is TGTGCCAGCAGCTCGAGGGTCGACTACGAGCAGTACTTC. Its protein is CASSSRVDYEQYF. The whole variable domain, remainder taken from reference TRBV7-9 and TRBJ2-7, is DTGVSQNPRHKITKRGQNVTFRCDPISEHNRLYWYRQTLGQGPEFLTYFQNEAQLEKSRLLSDRFSAERPKGSFSTLEIQRTEQGDSAMYLCASSSRVDYEQYFGPGTRLTVT.

This clonotype was observed many times. The genes are TRBV29-1 and TRBJ1-4; D unresolved. The germline V gene encodes CDR1 SQVTM and CDR2 ANQGSEA. The V and J ends lost 6 bases and 0 bases respectively, with 11 bases between them. The CDR3 runs to 14 residues. Here the CDR3 DNA reads TGCAGCGTCATGGGGATTGCAACTAATGAAAAACTGTTTTTT. Translated, it gives CSVMGIATNEKLFF.

This clonotype was seen many times. CDR3 DNA sequence: TGTGCCAGCAGTGGAAACAGGGACGGCGAGCAGTACTTC. Translation gives CASSGNRDGEQYF. The chain has TRBV12-3 or TRBV12-4 and TRBJ2-7, with D possibly TRBD1 on 6 matching bases. The CDR3 is made up of 13 amino acids. V lost 5 bases, J lost 6 bases, and 14 bases lay in between.

This clonotype has more than one count but fewer than ten. The gene calls are TRBV6-1 and TRBJ2-7; a weak D match, TRBD2 (6 bases). V was trimmed by 4 bases and J by 2 bases, leaving 15 bases between them. The CDR3 loop spans 15 amino acids. Germline CDR1 and CDR2: MNHNS and SASEGT. CDR3 coding DNA: TGTGCCAGCAGTGGATTCATAGCGGTTACCTACGAGCAGTACTTC. Amino acid sequence: CASSGFIAVTYEQYF.

This clonotype was picked up many times. This chain links TRBV18 with TRBJ2-1; the D is unclear. The CDR3 runs 13 residues. Germline V CDR1 and CDR2: KGHSH, LQKENI. V was clipped by 3 bases and J by 9 bases, with 12 bases between them. As DNA, the CDR3 is TGTGCCAGCTCACCCTCCCCGGTGGGTGAGCAGTTCTTC. Translating gives CASSPSPVGEQFF.

The chain employs TRBV20-1 and TRBJ2-5; tentative D call: TRBD1 (6 bases). Trimming shortened V by 6 bases and J by 5 bases, and 16 bases separated the two germline ends. This CDR3 contains 13 residues. Per germline, CDR1 DFQATT and CDR2 SNEGSKA (reference sequence). CDR3 region: CSAAAGQRETQYF. The CDR3 bases are TGCAGTGCCGCCGCAGGACAGAGGGAGACCCAGTACTTC.

This clonotype has a count of ten or more. This chain connects TRBV12-5 to TRBJ1-1; D may be TRBD1 (5 bases). V was trimmed by 7 bases and J by 1 base, leaving 13 bases between them. CDR1 is LGHNT and CDR2 is FRNRAP in the germline V gene. The CDR3 is 14 amino acids. The CDR3 is CASAPGGWNTEAFF. DNA of the CDR3: TGTGCTAGTGCCCCCGGGGGGTGGAACACTGAAGCTTTCTTT.

On this clonotype itself: A much bigger clone sits one base away, suggesting this may be a read error. This likely comes from a read error, as the CDR3 has no conserved phenylalanine or tryptophan at its end. CDR3 sequence reads: CSVLGPSGNQETQYL. CDR3 bases: TGCAGTGTCCTAGGGCCTAGCGGGAACCAAGAGACCCAGTACCTC. The V call is TRBV20-1, the J call TRBJ2-5, with 9 bases matching TRBD2. The trim removed 7 bases at V and 0 bases at J, leaving 9 bases unmatched. The CDR3 covers 15 residues. Germline V CDR1 and CDR2: DFQATT, SNEGSKA (reference sequence).

About this clonotype itself: Germline is not matched at one junction end, which may reflect a read error. The gene calls are TRBV10-2 and TRBJ2-1; 8 bases match TRBD2. The CDR3 is 15 amino acids. Germline-derived CDR1 and CDR2 are WSHSY and SAAADI. The DNA for the CDR3 is TGCGCCAGCAGTCTAGCGGGCCCGGGTTACAACGAGCAGTTCTTC. This encodes CASSLAGPGYNEQFF.

This clonotype was recorded at least ten times. CDR3 region: CASGLAGTYNEQFF. DNA for the CDR3: TGTGCCAGCGGACTAGCGGGAACCTACAATGAGCAGTTCTTC. J is TRBJ2-1 and V is TRBV19; 12 positions match TRBD2. This CDR3 is 14 amino acids long. With 9 bases clipped from V and 2 bases from J, the junction kept 2 bases outside the gene matches. CDR1 is LNHDA, CDR2 SQIVND, per germline (reference sequence).

In its sample, this clonotype was seen many times. The chain employs TRBV11-2 and TRBJ2-7; TRBD2 matches 8 bases. The germline V gene has CDR1 SGHAT and CDR2 FQNNGV. After removal of 5 bases from V and 0 bases from J, the junction contained 6 bases not matched to a gene. CDR3 length: 15 amino acids. The chain's CDR3 is CASSRTSGGSYEQYF. The CDR3 DNA is TGTGCCAGCAGCAGAACTAGCGGTGGCTCCTACGAGCAGTACTTC.

J is TRBJ1-5 and V is TRBV25-1, with 7 positions matching TRBD1. The trim removed 7 bases at V and 7 bases at J, leaving 16 bases unmatched. From germline, CDR1 is MGHDK and CDR2 SYGVNS. This CDR3 contains 16 residues. CDR3 nucleotides: TGTGCCAGCACAAAGTGCTCTGACAGGGATACCCAGCCCCAGCATTTT. Protein: CASTKCSDRDTQPQHF.

This clonotype came up many times. The chain links TRBV2 to TRBJ2-7, with D perhaps matching TRBD1 (6 bases). Between the trimmed V and J ends, which lost 7 bases and 2 bases, there was a span of 15 bases. CDR1 is SNHLY, CDR2 FYNNEI, per germline. This CDR3 is built from 14 residues. The CDR3 spells CASTTGGTAYEQYF. In DNA form, the CDR3 reads TGTGCCAGCACGACAGGTGGAACCGCCTACGAGCAGTACTTC.

J is TRBJ1-1 and V is TRBV15, with TRBD1 matching over 8 bases. The CDR3 is 15 amino acids. V shed 5 bases and J 6 bases; nucleotides not matched to a gene: 11. Germline lookup yields CDR1 LNHNV and CDR2 YYDKDF (reference sequence). The CDR3 region is CATSRGRQGRPEAFF. CDR3 bases: TGTGCCACCAGCCGAGGGCGACAGGGGCGCCCTGAAGCTTTCTTT.

This clonotype has at least ten counts. This chain connects TRBV12-5 to TRBJ1-4; D call uncertain. CDR3 size: 13 residues. From germline, CDR1 is LGHNT and CDR2 FRNRAP. V gave up 6 bases and J gave up 0 bases, with 5 bases separating them. This chain's CDR3 is CASGSATNEKLFF. CDR3 bases: TGTGCTAGTGGCTCTGCAACTAATGAAAAACTGTTTTTT.

This clonotype came up many times. The V and J genes are TRBV12-5 and TRBJ2-3, with no clear D. This CDR3 contains 15 residues. Trimming shortened V by 4 bases and J by 1 base, and 12 bases separated the two germline ends. Germline-derived CDR1 and CDR2 are LGHNT and FRNRAP. CDR3 sequence (DNA): TGTGCTAGTGGTTCCGCTGGCTACGGCACAGATACGCAGTATTTT. Protein: CASGSAGYGTDTQYF.

This clonotype appeared many times. V and J are TRBV27 and TRBJ2-2; D possibly corresponds to TRBD1 (6 bases). V gave up 5 bases and J gave up 1 base, with 14 bases separating them. Germline assignment: CDR1 MNHEY and CDR2 SMNVEV (reference sequence). The CDR3 runs 16 residues. DNA of the CDR3: TGTGCCAGCAGTCCCGGAACAGGGAGGAACACCGGGGAGCTGTTTTTT. Protein product: CASSPGTGRNTGELFF.

This clonotype was found a few times. J is TRBJ1-2 and V is TRBV4-1; a possible D gene is TRBD1 (5 bases). This CDR3 spans 19 amino acids. Germline loops: CDR1 MGHRA, CDR2 YSYEKL. The V end was cut by 3 bases, the J end by 0 bases, with 23 bases between. DNA of the CDR3: TGCGCCAGCAGCCATCCCCTCCTCGACACCGGGACCACTAACTATGGCTACACCTTC. This gives the protein CASSHPLLDTGTTNYGYTF.